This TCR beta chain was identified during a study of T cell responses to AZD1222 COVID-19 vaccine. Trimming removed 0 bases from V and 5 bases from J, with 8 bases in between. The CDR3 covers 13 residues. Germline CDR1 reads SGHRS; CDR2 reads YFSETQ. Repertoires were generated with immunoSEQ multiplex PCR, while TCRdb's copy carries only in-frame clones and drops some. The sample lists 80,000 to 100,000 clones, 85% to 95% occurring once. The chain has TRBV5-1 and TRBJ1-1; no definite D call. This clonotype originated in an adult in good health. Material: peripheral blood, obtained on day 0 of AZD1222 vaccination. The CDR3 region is CASSLGAGTEAFF. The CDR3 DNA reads TGCGCCAGCAGCTTGGGGGCTGGTACTGAAGCTTTCTTT.